Below, 24 T cell receptor beta chains from the same sample are listed, as sequenced in a study (dated by TCRdb to 2014 to 2015). The library was made by 5' RACE. The data were produced on an Illumina MiSeq. Starting from the raw public reads, TCRdb applied fastp trimming at Q25, assembled clones with MiXCR and retained in-frame beta chains. One record per CDR3 amino acid sequence lists the most common genes and DNA. This sample holds 40,000 to 65,000 distinct CDR3 sequences; about 25% were observed only once. The ten largest account for approximately 3.4% of the sample. Sequences were obtained from tumor-infiltrating naive CD4+ T cells sorted from the breast tumor. This sample's cell subset or site label indicates: naive CD4+ T cells, CD4+CD45RA+CD25-. These receptors originate from a female donor with breast cancer.

Many counts were recorded for this clonotype. The chain carries TRBV2 and TRBJ2-2; weak D call: TRBD2 (5 bases). The V end was cut by 7 bases, the J end by 0 bases, with 12 bases between. The CDR3 has 15 amino acids. From germline, CDR1 is SNHLY and CDR2 FYNNEI. CDR3 in amino acids: CASNLAGANTGELFF. Here the CDR3 DNA reads TGTGCCAGCAACCTAGCTGGGGCGAACACCGGGGAGCTGTTTTTT.

As concerns this clonotype: A junction boundary mismatches the germline segment, possibly from a read error. The V gene is TRBV5-1, the J gene TRBJ2-7; D remains ambiguous. Germline CDR1 SGHRS, CDR2 YFSETQ. The CDR3 is 12 residues long. The CDR3 here is CASNLASYEQYF. CDR3 DNA sequence: TGCGCCAGCAACTTGGCCTCCTACGAGCAGTACTTC.

This clonotype has more than one count but fewer than ten. The chain is built from TRBV27 and TRBJ2-1, with 7 nucleotides matching TRBD2. With V trimmed by 2 bases and J by 2 bases, 3 bases remained unmatched. The CDR3 is made up of 15 amino acids. Germline V gene lookup returns CDR1 MNHEY and CDR2 SMNVEV (reference sequence). The CDR3 DNA follows: TGTGCCAGCAGTTTAGTACTAGCGACCTACAATGAGCAGTTCTTC. This sequence encodes CASSLVLATYNEQFF.

This clonotype was detected a few times. The chain links TRBV2 to TRBJ1-4; D ambiguous. Germline assignment: CDR1 SNHLY and CDR2 FYNNEI. The V gene lost 6 bases and the J gene lost 5 bases, with 10 bases spanning the gap. CDR3 length: 13 amino acids. The CDR3 spells CASSFGRNEKLFF. DNA of the CDR3: TGTGCCAGCAGCTTCGGGAGAAATGAAAAACTGTTTTTT.

This clonotype has only a few counts. The chain couples TRBV18 to TRBJ1-1; 9 nucleotides agree with TRBD1. Germline V gene sequence: CDR1 KGHSH, CDR2 LQKENI. The CDR3 extends over 15 amino acids. Losses at the gene ends were 3 bases for V and 10 bases for J; bases not matched to a gene: 12. The CDR3 region has the DNA TGTGCCAGCTCACCCGGACAGGGGCCGAATCTTGGAGCTTTCTTT. As protein: CASSPGQGPNLGAFF.

The chain uses TRBV28 and TRBJ2-7; 10 nucleotides agree with TRBD2. CDR1 is MDHEN and CDR2 is SYDVKM in the germline V gene. Trimming took 5 bases from V and 3 from J; bases not matched to a gene: 10. The CDR3 runs 16 residues. CDR3 amino acids: CASSTPGLAVLYEQYF. CDR3 nucleotides: TGTGCCAGCAGTACCCCCGGACTAGCGGTACTCTACGAGCAGTACTTC.

The chain carries TRBV5-1 and TRBJ2-7; 7 bases are shared with TRBD1. The CDR3 loop spans 13 amino acids. The ends lost 3 bases at V and 6 bases at J; junction bases unmatched: 6. Germline CDR1 and CDR2: SGHRS and YFSETQ. CDR3 bases: TGCGCCAGCAGCTCGACAGGGCAGGGCGAGCAGTACTTC. Its translation is CASSSTGQGEQYF.

With respect to this clonotype: It may be a read error: a sequence one base away is much more abundant. The conserved closing phenylalanine or tryptophan is absent in this CDR3, likely reflecting a read error. The rearrangement joins TRBV7-6 to TRBJ2-5; unclear D gene. The CDR3 has 11 residues. Germline values: CDR1 SGHVS, CDR2 FNYEAQ. V was pared by 5 bases and J by 5 bases, with 6 bases between. The CDR3 DNA sequence: TGTGCCAGCAGCCAAAGTGAGACCCAGTACTGC. Translation: CASSQSETQYC.

The chain links TRBV6-1 to TRBJ2-7; D is unresolved. The CDR3 sequence is 12 residues long. Trimming removed 8 bases at V and 2 bases at J, with 10 bases between. CDR1 and CDR2 from the germline V gene are MNHNS and SASEGT. CDR3 bases: TGTGCCAGCTCCGACTGGGCCTACGAGCAGTACTTC. Protein sequence: CASSDWAYEQYF.

This chain links TRBV9 with TRBJ2-1; 8 bases agree with TRBD2. The CDR3 consists of 17 residues. The ends lost 2 bases at V and 7 bases at J; junction bases unmatched: 14. CDR1 is SGDLS and CDR2 is YYNGEE in the germline V gene. DNA for the CDR3: TGTGCCAGCAGCGTTCACACGGGGACTAGTTTGAATAATGAGCAGTTCTTC. Encoded protein: CASSVHTGTSLNNEQFF.

The V and J genes are TRBV12-3 or TRBV12-4 and TRBJ2-1; the match to TRBD2 covers 9 bases. With 2 bases clipped from V and 6 bases from J, the junction kept 8 bases outside the gene matches. This CDR3 is built from 16 residues. CDR3 sequence: CASSLIFASGTNEQFF. The DNA of the CDR3 is TGTGCCAGCAGTTTAATCTTCGCTAGCGGGACCAATGAGCAGTTCTTC.

Notes on this clonotype: A much larger clone sits a single nucleotide away, making a read error possible. The gene calls are TRBV7-2 and TRBJ1-2, with D possibly TRBD1 on 5 matching bases. This CDR3 has 13 amino acids. V was pared by 5 bases and J by 9 bases, with 16 bases between. Germline values: CDR1 SGHTA, CDR2 FQGNSA. CDR3 sequence: CASSPPGGSRYTF. In DNA, the CDR3 is TGTGCCAGCAGCCCTCCGGGGGGGTCGCGCTACACCTTC.

In regard to this clonotype: Lacking the conserved final phenylalanine or tryptophan, this CDR3 likely reflects a read error. V is TRBV9 and J is TRBJ1-1; maybe TRBD1 (6 bases). Germline loops: CDR1 SGDLS, CDR2 YYNGEE. Trimming took off 0 bases at V and 5 bases at J, with 14 bases between the two ends. This CDR3 region has 15 residues. The CDR3 DNA sequence: TGTGCCAGCAGCGTAGGCGGACAGCACGAAACTGAAGCTTTCTTA. It codes for CASSVGGQHETEAFL.

DNA for the CDR3: TGTGCCAGCAGTAGTCTAACAGGGGACCATGGCTACACCTTC. It specifies CASSSLTGDHGYTF. The chain is built from TRBV12-3 or TRBV12-4 and TRBJ1-2; 7 nucleotides agree with TRBD1. J lost 6 bases, V lost 5 bases, and 9 bases had no gene match. This CDR3 comprises 14 residues.

The V and J genes are TRBV20-1 and TRBJ1-5; D remains unclear. CDR1 is DFQATT and CDR2 is SNEGSKA in the germline V gene (reference sequence). The CDR3 is made up of 18 amino acids. V was cut by 5 bases and J by 0 bases, with 23 bases left in between. CDR3 nucleotide sequence: TGCAGTGCTTCGGGCCTTTCTTCCGCTGGATATAGCAATCAGCCCCAGCATTTT. This sequence encodes CSASGLSSAGYSNQPQHF.

This chain connects TRBV18 to TRBJ2-5; D possibly corresponds to TRBD1 (5 bases). From germline, CDR1 is KGHSH and CDR2 LQKENI. The V and J ends lost 6 bases and 4 bases respectively, with 21 bases between them. The CDR3 has 16 residues. As DNA, the CDR3 is TGTGCCAGCTCTTACTTTGACAGCGCGTGGGGAGAGACCCAGTACTTC. This sequence encodes CASSYFDSAWGETQYF. Full variable domain (rest looked up from reference TRBV18 and TRBJ2-5): NAGVMQNPRHLVRRRGQEARLRCSPMKGHSHVYWYRQLPEEGLKFMVYLQKENIIDESGMPKERFSAEFPKEGPSILRIQQVVRGDSAAYFCASSYFDSAWGETQYFGPGTRLLVL.

Comment on this clonotype: A read error may produce the germline difference seen at one junction end. CDR3 protein: CASSQGASGIETQDF. The CDR3 bases are TGCGCCAGCAGCCAGGGCGCTAGCGGGATCGAGACCCAGGACTTC. The chain uses TRBV4-1 and TRBJ2-5; 9 bases map to TRBD2. CDR1 is MGHRA and CDR2 is YSYEKL in the germline V gene. This CDR3 comprises 15 residues.

This clonotype was found a few times. This sequence joins TRBV7-9 and TRBJ1-1, with D perhaps TRBD1 (5 bases). CDR1 and CDR2 (germline): SEHNR, FQNEAQ (reference sequence). CDR3 length: 13 amino acids. Deletions cut 5 bases from V and 4 bases from J, with 11 bases between. As DNA, the CDR3 is TGTGCCAGCAGCCGCGGGAGGGGCACTGAAGCTTTCTTT. Translation gives CASSRGRGTEAFF.

The chain carries TRBV3-1 and TRBJ2-2, with 7 positions matching TRBD2. Per germline, CDR1 LGHDT and CDR2 YNNKEL (reference sequence). V lost 1 base to trimming and J lost 5 bases; unmatched junction nucleotides: 10. This CDR3 is built from 17 residues. The CDR3 DNA is TGTGCCAGCAGCCAAGGAGATAGCGGGCGGAGGACCGGGGAGCTGTTTTTT. It codes for CASSQGDSGRRTGELFF.

This clonotype was seen more than once but under ten times. The V gene is TRBV15, the J gene TRBJ2-5; 8 bases match TRBD2. V trimming: 5 bases; J trimming: 3 bases; junction bases outside the gene matches: 5. The germline V gene has CDR1 LNHNV and CDR2 YYDKDF (reference sequence). CDR3 length: 14 residues. This CDR3 is CATSVAGLEETQYF. The DNA of the CDR3 is TGTGCCACCAGCGTTGCGGGACTAGAAGAGACCCAGTACTTC.

This chain uses TRBV30 with TRBJ2-6; D ambiguous. V lost 8 bases to trimming and J lost 4 bases, with 9 bases between them. From germline, CDR1 is GTSNPN and CDR2 SVGIG (reference sequence). The CDR3 spans 12 residues. CDR3 region: CAGRLGANVLTF. The CDR3 nucleotides are TGTGCCGGTCGCTTAGGGGCCAACGTCCTGACTTTC.

This rearrangement joins TRBV20-1 to TRBJ2-7; 11 nucleotides agree with TRBD2. Germline trimming cut 3 bases from V and 3 bases from J; bases unmatched to any gene: 10. CDR1 DFQATT and CDR2 SNEGSKA come from the germline V gene (reference sequence). This CDR3 is built from 16 residues. The CDR3 nucleotides read TGCAGTGCTAGTTTAGGGGTTGGACTAGCGGGCTACGAGCAGTACTTC. It specifies CSASLGVGLAGYEQYF.

The chain links TRBV20-1 to TRBJ1-5; 11 nucleotides agree with TRBD1. J lost 5 bases, V lost 5 bases, and 8 bases had no gene match. CDR3 length: 15 amino acids. The V gene's germline CDR1 is DFQATT and CDR2 SNEGSKA (reference sequence). The CDR3 protein is CSALKPGQGDQPQHF. The CDR3 DNA reads TGCAGTGCTCTTAAACCGGGACAGGGGGATCAGCCCCAGCATTTT.

The gene calls are TRBV6-1 and TRBJ1-5; weak D call: TRBD1 (5 bases). V was cut by 1 base and J by 9 bases, with 13 bases left in between. Germline V gene sequence: CDR1 MNHNS, CDR2 SASEGT. This CDR3 region has 14 residues. The CDR3 coding sequence is TGTGCCAGCAGTGAAGAGTGGGGGTGGGGGCCCCAGCATTTT. It codes for CASSEEWGWGPQHF.